This TCR beta chain is drawn from a study of siplizumab effects on memory and regulatory T cells. As concerns this clone: The antigen remains undetermined.

Study-wide findings and caveats: Confirmation was lacking for the suppressive function of proliferating Tregs derived from siplizumab cultures. Naive T cells appeared more varied than memory cells and looked like key alloresponse contributors.

The protocol was immunoSEQ multiplex PCR, while the TCRdb copy is restricted to in-frame clones and leaves out a portion. The repertoire has 50,000 to 70,000 clones, around 96% of them found once; the top ten carry more than 0.075%. Per germline, CDR1 SNHLY and CDR2 FYNNEI. J was trimmed by 0 bases and V by 8 bases; bases with no gene match: 10. This CDR3 is 16 amino acids long. The sample comprised naive CD8+ T cells sorted from blood. The TCR was taken from a human donor in good health. The chain couples TRBV2 to TRBJ2-7; 10 nucleotides line up with TRBD1. CDR3 coding DNA: TGTGCCAGCGGGTCAGGACAGGGGGAGATCTCCTACGAGCAGTACTTC. Translation: CASGSGQGEISYEQYF.